The 5 T cell receptor beta chains listed next were all sequenced from one sample in a study of a mutant IDH1 vaccine in newly diagnosed glioma. Their cognate antigens are unknown. Assay: immunoSEQ multiplex PCR; the TCRdb copy retains only in-frame clones and omits some. Of over 45,000 clones listed, 80% were seen once; the top ten hold 5% to 8%. Time point: week 23, last vaccination. All doses held 300 ug of mutant IDH1 20-mer peptide, with topical imiquimod. Material: PBMCs, obtained from a glioma patient whose treatment included an IDH1 peptide vaccine. The source is a man between 35 and 55 years old with glioma.

The genes are TRBV18 and TRBJ1-6; no definite D call. The CDR3 totals 17 residues. The V end lost 3 bases, the J end lost 5 bases, and 17 bases lay between the germline ends. From germline, CDR1 is KGHSH and CDR2 LQKENI. The CDR3 coding sequence is TGTGCCAGCTCACCGATGATTGGTATGGCTGATAATTCACCCCTCCACTTT. Protein sequence: CASSPMIGMADNSPLHF.

The chain recombines TRBV5-1 with TRBJ2-3, with 9 bases matching TRBD1. Germline V gene sequence: CDR1 SGHRS, CDR2 YFSETQ. The CDR3 has 15 amino acids. Trimming cost V 2 bases and J 3 bases; bases outside gene matches: 4. The CDR3 DNA sequence: TGCGCCAGCAGCTTCCGGGACAGGGCGACAGATACGCAGTATTTT. Its protein product is CASSFRDRATDTQYF. Based on the CDR3 plus reference TRBV5-1 and TRBJ2-3, the full variable domain is KAGVTQTPRYLIKTRGQQVTLSCSPISGHRSVSWYQQTPGQGLQFLFEYFSETQRNKGNFPGRFSGRQFSNSRSEMNVSTLELGDSALYLCASSFRDRATDTQYFGPGTRLTVL.

V is TRBV29-1 and J is TRBJ2-7, with D perhaps given as TRBD1 or TRBD2 (5 bases each). V shed 6 bases and J shed 2 bases, with 14 bases lying between them. CDR1 and CDR2 from the germline V gene are SQVTM and ANQGSEA. This CDR3 comprises 13 residues. The CDR3: CSVAGTYTYEQYF. CDR3 bases: TGCAGCGTCGCCGGGACGTACACCTACGAGCAGTACTTC.

The chain is built from TRBV7-8 and TRBJ1-1; D uncertain. The CDR3 is 13 residues long. Trimming shortened V by 1 base and J by 5 bases, and 8 bases separated the two germline ends. The V gene's germline CDR1 is SGHVS and CDR2 FQNEAQ. The CDR3 spells CASSLVRSTEAFF. The DNA for the CDR3 is TGTGCCAGCAGCTTAGTTCGGAGTACTGAAGCTTTCTTT. The full variable domain, rest sourced from reference TRBV7-8 and TRBJ1-1, is GAGVSQSPRYKVAKRGQDVALRCDPISGHVSLFWYQQALGQGPEFLTYFQNEAQLDKSGLPSDRFFAERPEGSVSTLKIQRTQQEDSAVYLCASSLVRSTEAFFGQGTRLTVV.

The CDR3 DNA reads as TGCGCCAGCAGTCGTGACGGAGGAGGGACCCAGTACTTC. Translating it yields CASSRDGGGTQYF. The chain recombines TRBV10-1 with TRBJ2-5; maybe TRBD2 (5 bases). V lost 5 bases to trimming and J lost 7 bases, with 14 bases between them. CDR1 WNHNN and CDR2 SYGVQD come from the germline V gene (reference sequence). This CDR3 is built from 13 residues.